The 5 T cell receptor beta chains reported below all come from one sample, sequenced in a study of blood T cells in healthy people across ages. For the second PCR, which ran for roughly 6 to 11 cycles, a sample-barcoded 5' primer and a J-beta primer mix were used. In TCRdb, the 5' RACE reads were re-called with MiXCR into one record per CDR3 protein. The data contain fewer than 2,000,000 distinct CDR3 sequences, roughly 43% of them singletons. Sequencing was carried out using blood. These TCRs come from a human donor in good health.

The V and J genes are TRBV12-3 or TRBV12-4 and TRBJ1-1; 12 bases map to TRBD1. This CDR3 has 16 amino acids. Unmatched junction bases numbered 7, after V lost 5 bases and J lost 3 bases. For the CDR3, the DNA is TGTGCCAGCAGTCCGGGACAGGGGGCGCGGGACACTGAAGCTTTCTTT. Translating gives CASSPGQGARDTEAFF.

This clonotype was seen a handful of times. CDR3 bases: TGCAGTGCTAGAGATACCAGGTCATCGGGCAATGAGCAGTTCTTC. Encoded protein: CSARDTRSSGNEQFF. The rearrangement links TRBV20-1 to TRBJ2-1; D is uncertain. Germline V gives CDR1 DFQATT, CDR2 SNEGSKA (reference sequence). The CDR3 runs 15 residues. Trimming stripped 0 bases from V and 6 bases from J, with 15 bases between.

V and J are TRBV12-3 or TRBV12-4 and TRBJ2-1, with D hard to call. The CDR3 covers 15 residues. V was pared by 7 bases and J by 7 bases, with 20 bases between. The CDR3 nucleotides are TGTGCCAGCACAACACATTATCTTTTCCCAAATGAGCAGTTCTTC. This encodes CASTTHYLFPNEQFF.

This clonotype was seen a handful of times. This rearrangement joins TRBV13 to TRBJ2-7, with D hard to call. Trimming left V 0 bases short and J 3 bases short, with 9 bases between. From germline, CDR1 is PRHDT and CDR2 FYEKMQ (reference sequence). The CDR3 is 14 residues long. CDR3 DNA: TGTGCCAGCAGCTTAGGGGCCTCACTCTACGAGCAGTACTTC. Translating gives CASSLGASLYEQYF.

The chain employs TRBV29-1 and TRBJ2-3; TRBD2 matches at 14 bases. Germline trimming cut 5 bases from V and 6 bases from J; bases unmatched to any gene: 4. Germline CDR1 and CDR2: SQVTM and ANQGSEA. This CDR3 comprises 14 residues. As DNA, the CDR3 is TGCAGCGTTTTGACTAGCGGGGGGGCCGATACGCAGTATTTT. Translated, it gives CSVLTSGGADTQYF.